Below, one T cell receptor beta chain is given with its context. TCRdb keeps only in-frame clones here, not all; method: immunoSEQ multiplex PCR. The table has 100 to 150 clones, roughly 73% seen once. J gave up 6 bases and V 6 bases, and 10 bases lay outside the gene matches. The germline CDR1 and CDR2 sequences are MDHEN and SYDVKM. CDR3 length: 15 residues. These data are taken from a study of primary melanoma T cells and metastatic recurrence. V gene TRBV28 combines with J gene TRBJ1-5; 8 bases are shared with TRBD1. The sequencing input was melanoma tumor tissue. This receptor was identified in a human donor with melanoma. The CDR3 region has the DNA TGTGCCAGCAGGACTAGGACAGGGATAGGTCAGCCCCAGCATTTT. The encoded protein is CASRTRTGIGQPQHF. Full variable domain (remainder filled in from reference TRBV28 and TRBJ1-5): DVKVTQSSRYLVKRTGEKVFLECVQDMDHENMFWYRQDPGLGLRLIYFSYDVKMKEKGDIPEGYSVSREKKERFSLILESASTNQTSMYLCASRTRTGIGQPQHFGDGTRLSIL.